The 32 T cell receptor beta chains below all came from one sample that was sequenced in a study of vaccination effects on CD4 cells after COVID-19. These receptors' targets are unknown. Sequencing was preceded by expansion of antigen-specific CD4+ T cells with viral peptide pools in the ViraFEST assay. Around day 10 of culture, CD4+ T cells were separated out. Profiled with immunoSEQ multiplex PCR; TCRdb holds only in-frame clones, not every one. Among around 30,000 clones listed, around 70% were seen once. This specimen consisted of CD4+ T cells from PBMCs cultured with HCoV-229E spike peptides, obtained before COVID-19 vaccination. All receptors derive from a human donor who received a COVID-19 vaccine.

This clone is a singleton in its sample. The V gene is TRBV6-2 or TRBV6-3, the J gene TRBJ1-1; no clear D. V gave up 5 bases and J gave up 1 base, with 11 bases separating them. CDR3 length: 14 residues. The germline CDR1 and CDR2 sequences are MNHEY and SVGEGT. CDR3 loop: CASSLRTANTEAFF. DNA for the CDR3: TGTGCCAGCAGTCTCAGGACCGCGAACACTGAAGCTTTCTTT.

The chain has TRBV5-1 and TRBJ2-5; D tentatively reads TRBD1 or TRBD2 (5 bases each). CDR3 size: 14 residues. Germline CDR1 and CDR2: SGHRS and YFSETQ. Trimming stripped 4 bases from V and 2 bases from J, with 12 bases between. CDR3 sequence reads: CASSTGASQETQYF. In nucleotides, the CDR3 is TGCGCCAGCAGCACCGGGGCCTCTCAAGAGACCCAGTACTTC. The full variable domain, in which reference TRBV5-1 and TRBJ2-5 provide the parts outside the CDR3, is KAGVTQTPRYLIKTRGQQVTLSCSPISGHRSVSWYQQTPGQGLQFLFEYFSETQRNKGNFPGRFSGRQFSNSRSEMNVSTLELGDSALYLCASSTGASQETQYFGPGTRLLVL.

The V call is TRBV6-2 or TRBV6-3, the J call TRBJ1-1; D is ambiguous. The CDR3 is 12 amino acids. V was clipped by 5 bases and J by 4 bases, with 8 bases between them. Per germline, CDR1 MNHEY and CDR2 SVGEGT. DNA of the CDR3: TGTGCCAGCAGTCCCCCGGTCACTGAAGCTTTCTTT. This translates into CASSPPVTEAFF.

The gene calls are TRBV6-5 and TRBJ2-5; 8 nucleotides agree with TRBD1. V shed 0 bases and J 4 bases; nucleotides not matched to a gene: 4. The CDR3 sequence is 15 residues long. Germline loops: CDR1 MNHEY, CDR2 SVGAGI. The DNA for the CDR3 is TGTGCCAGCAGTTACTCCAGGGGGCGGACAGAGACCCAGTACTTC. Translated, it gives CASSYSRGRTETQYF.

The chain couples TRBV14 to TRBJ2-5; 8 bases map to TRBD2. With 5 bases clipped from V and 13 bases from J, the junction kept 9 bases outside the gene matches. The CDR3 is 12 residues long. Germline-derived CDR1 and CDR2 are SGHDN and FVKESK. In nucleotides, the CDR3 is TGTGCCAGCAGCTTTGGCCCGGGAGGGCGGTACTTC. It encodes CASSFGPGGRYF.

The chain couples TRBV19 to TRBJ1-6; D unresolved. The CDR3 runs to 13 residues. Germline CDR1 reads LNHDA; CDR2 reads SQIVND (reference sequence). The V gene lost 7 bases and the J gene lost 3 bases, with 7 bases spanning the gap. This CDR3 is CASKGVYNSPLHF. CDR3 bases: TGTGCCAGTAAGGGCGTCTATAATTCACCCCTCCACTTT.

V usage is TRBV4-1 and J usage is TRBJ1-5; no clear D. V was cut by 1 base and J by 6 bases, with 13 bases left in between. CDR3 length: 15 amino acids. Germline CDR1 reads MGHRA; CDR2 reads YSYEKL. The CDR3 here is CASSQAKPGSQPQHF. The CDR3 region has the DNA TGCGCCAGCAGCCAAGCTAAGCCGGGGAGTCAGCCCCAGCATTTT.

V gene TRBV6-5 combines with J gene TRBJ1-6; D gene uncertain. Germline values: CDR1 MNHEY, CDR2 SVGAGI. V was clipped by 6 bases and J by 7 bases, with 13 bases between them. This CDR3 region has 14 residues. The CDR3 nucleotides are TGTGCCAGCAGGAAGACGGGCCAAAATTCACCCCTCCACTTT. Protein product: CASRKTGQNSPLHF.

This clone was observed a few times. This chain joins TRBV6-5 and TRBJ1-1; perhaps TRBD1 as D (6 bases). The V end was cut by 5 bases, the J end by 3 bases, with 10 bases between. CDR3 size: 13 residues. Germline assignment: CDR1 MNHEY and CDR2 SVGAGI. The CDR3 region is CASSRSGDTEAFF. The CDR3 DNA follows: TGTGCCAGCAGTCGTTCAGGGGACACTGAAGCTTTCTTT.

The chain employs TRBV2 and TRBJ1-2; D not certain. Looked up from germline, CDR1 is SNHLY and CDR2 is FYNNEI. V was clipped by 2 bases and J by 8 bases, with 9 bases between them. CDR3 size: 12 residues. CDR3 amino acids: CASSELGIGYTF. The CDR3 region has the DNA TGTGCCAGCAGTGAACTAGGGATCGGCTACACCTTC.

The CDR3 is CASRGTMNTEAFF. CDR3 in DNA: TGTGCCAGCAGAGGCACCATGAACACTGAAGCTTTCTTT. This sequence joins TRBV2 and TRBJ1-1; the D is unclear. This CDR3 comprises 13 residues. V lost 6 bases and J lost 0, with 8 bases in between. Germline CDR1 is SNHLY and CDR2 is FYNNEI.

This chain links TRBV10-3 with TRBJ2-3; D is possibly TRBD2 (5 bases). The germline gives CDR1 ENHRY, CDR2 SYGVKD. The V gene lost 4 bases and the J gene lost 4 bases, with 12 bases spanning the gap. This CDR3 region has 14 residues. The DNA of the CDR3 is TGTGCCATCAGTGGGGTACTAGGGTCAGATACGCAGTATTTT. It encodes CAISGVLGSDTQYF.

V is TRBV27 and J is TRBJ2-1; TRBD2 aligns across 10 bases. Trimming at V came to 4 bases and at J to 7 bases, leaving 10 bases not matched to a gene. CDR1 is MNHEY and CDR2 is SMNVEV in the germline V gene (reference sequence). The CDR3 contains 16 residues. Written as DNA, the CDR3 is TGTGCCAGCAGTTACTACCCGACTAGCGGGCGGAATGAGCAGTTCTTC. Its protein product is CASSYYPTSGRNEQFF.

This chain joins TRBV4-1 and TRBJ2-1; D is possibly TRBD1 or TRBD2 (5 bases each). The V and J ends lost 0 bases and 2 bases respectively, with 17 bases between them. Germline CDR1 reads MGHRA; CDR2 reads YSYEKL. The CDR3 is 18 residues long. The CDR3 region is CASSQDRGRRVAYNEQFF. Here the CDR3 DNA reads TGCGCCAGCAGCCAAGATCGGGGTCGCAGGGTGGCCTACAATGAGCAGTTCTTC.

This chain's CDR3 is CASSSNYRVRGTRAEAFF. The CDR3 DNA follows: TGTGCCAGCAGCTCAAATTACAGGGTACGGGGGACCAGGGCTGAAGCTTTCTTT. The chain recombines TRBV7-2 with TRBJ1-1; the D gene is possibly TRBD1 (6 bases). This CDR3 is 18 amino acids long. V was clipped by 4 bases and J by 6 bases, with 27 bases between them. Germline lookup yields CDR1 SGHTA and CDR2 FQGNSA. Full variable domain (rest looked up from reference TRBV7-2 and TRBJ1-1): GAGVSQSPSNKVTEKGKDVELRCDPISGHTALYWYRQSLGQGLEFLIYFQGNSAPDKSGLPSDRFSAERTGGSVSTLTIQRTQQEDSAVYLCASSSNYRVRGTRAEAFFGQGTRLTVV.

CDR3 amino acids: CASSGGWYNEQFF. In DNA, the CDR3 is TGTGCCAGCAGCGGGGGGTGGTACAATGAGCAGTTCTTC. The chain combines TRBV2 with TRBJ2-1; 7 bases agree with TRBD2. V lost 6 bases, J lost 4 bases, and 3 bases stayed unmatched. Germline V gives CDR1 SNHLY, CDR2 FYNNEI. This CDR3 spans 13 amino acids.

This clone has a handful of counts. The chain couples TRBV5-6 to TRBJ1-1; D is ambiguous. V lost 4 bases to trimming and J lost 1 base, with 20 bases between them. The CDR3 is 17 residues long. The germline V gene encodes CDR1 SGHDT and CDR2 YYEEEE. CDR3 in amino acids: CASSPTRSRWSNTEAFF. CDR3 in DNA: TGTGCCAGCAGCCCTACCCGATCGAGGTGGTCGAACACTGAAGCTTTCTTT.

As DNA, the CDR3 is TGCAGCGCCCGGGTGGGCACAGATACGCAGTATTTT. Translating it yields CSARVGTDTQYF. The chain recombines TRBV29-1 with TRBJ2-3; D unclear. Germline CDR1 SQVTM, CDR2 ANQGSEA. The CDR3 extends over 12 amino acids. V lost 7 bases and J lost 1, with 9 bases in between.

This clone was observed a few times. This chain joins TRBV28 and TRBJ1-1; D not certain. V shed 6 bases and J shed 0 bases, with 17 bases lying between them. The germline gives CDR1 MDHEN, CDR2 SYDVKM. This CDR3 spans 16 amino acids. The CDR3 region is CASSPPRRPMNTEAFF. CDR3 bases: TGTGCCAGCAGCCCCCCGAGGAGGCCTATGAACACTGAAGCTTTCTTT.

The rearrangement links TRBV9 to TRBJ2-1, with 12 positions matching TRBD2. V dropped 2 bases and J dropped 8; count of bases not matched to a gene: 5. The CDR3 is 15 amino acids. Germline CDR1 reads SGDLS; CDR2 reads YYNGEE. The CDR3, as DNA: TGTGCCAGCAGCGTTTCGCTAGCGGGAGGGTATGAGCAGTTCTTC. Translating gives CASSVSLAGGYEQFF.

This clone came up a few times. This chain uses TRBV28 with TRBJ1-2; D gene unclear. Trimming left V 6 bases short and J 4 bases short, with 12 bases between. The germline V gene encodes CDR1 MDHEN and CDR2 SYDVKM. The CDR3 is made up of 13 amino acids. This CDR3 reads CASRRTGAYGYTF. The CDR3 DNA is TGTGCCAGCAGAAGGACGGGAGCCTATGGCTACACCTTC.

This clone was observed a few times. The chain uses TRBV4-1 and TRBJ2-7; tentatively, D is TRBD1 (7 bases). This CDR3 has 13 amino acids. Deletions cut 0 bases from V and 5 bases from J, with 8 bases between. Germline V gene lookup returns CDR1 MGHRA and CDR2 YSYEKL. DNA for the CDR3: TGCGCCAGCAGCCAAGACAGGGGGGACGAGCAGTACTTC. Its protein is CASSQDRGDEQYF.

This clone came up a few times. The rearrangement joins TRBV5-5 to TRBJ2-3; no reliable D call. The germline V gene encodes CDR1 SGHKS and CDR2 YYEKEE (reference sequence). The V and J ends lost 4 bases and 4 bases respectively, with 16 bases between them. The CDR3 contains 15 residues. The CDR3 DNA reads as TGTGCCAGCAGCCCTCAACCCAGTGCCCCAGATACGCAGTATTTT. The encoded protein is CASSPQPSAPDTQYF.

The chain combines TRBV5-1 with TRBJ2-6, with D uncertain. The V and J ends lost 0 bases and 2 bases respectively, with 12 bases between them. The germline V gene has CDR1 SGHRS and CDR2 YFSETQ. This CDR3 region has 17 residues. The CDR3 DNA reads TGCGCCAGCAGCTTGGGGCTTTCGGCGGCTGGGGCCAACGTCCTGACTTTC. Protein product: CASSLGLSAAGANVLTF.

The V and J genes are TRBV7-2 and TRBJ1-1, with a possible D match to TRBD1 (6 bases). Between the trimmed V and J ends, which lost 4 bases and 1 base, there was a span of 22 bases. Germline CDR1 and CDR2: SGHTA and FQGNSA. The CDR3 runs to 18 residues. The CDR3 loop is CASSSRTDVHTWNTEAFF. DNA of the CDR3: TGTGCCAGCAGCTCCAGGACAGATGTTCACACATGGAACACTGAAGCTTTCTTT.

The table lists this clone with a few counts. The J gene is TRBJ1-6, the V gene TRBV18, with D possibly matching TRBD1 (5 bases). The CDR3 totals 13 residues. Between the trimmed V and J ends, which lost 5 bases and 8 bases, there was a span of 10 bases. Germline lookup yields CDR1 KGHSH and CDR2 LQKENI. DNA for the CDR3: TGTGCCAGCTCAACAGGACAAGATTCACCCCTCCACTTT. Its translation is CASSTGQDSPLHF.

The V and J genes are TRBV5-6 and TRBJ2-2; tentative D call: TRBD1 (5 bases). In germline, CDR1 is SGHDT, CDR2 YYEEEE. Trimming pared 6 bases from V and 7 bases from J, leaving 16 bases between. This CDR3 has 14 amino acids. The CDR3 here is CASTWGSAYGELFF. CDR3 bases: TGTGCCAGCACCTGGGGCTCCGCATACGGGGAGCTGTTTTTT.

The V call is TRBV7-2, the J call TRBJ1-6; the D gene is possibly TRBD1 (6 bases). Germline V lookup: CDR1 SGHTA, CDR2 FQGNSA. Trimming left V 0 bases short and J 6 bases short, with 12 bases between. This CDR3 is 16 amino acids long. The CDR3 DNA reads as TGTGCCAGCAGCTTAGCGTCGGGGGGCGGTAATTCACCCCTCCACTTT. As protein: CASSLASGGGNSPLHF.

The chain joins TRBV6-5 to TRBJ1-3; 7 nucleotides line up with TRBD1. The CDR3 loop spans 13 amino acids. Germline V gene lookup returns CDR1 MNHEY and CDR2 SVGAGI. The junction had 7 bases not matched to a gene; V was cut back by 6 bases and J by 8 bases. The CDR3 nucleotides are TGTGCCAGCAGCCTTACAGGGGTAGACACCATATATTTT. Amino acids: CASSLTGVDTIYF.

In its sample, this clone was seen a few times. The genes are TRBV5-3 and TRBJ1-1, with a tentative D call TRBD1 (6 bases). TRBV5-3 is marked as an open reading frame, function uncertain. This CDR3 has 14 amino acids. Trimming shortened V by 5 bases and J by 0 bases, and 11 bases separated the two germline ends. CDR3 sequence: CARRGHRVNTEAFF. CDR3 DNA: TGTGCCAGAAGGGGCCACAGGGTGAACACTGAAGCTTTCTTT.

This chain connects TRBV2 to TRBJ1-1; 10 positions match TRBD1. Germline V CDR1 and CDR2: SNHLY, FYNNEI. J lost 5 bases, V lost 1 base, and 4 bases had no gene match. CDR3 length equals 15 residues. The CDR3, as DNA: TGTGCCAGCAGTGAAGAACGGACAGGGGGGACTGAAGCTTTCTTT. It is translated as CASSEERTGGTEAFF.

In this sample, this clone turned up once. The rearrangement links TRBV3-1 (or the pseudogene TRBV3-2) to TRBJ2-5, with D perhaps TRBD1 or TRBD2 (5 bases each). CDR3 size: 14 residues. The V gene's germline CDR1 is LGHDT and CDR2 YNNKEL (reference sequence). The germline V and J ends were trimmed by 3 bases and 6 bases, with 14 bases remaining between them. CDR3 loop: CASSQPRDRQTQYF. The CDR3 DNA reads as TGTGCCAGCAGCCAGCCCCGGGACCGTCAGACCCAGTACTTC.